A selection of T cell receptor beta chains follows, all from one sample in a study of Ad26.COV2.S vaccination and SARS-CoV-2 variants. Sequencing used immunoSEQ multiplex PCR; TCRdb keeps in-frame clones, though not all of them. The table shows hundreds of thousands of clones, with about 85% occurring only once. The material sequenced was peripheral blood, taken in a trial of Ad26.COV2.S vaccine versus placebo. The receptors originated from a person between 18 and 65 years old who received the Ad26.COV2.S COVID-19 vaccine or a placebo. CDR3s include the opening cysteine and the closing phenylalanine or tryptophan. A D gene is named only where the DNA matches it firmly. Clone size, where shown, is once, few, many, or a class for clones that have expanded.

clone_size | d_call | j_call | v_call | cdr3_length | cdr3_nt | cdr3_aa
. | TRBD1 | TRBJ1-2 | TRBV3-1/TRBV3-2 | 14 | TGTGCCAGCAGCCAAAGGGACAGTTGGAACGGCTACACCTTC | CASSQRDSWNGYTF
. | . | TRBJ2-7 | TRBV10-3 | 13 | TGTGCCATCAGTTTTCAGGAGGGCTACGAGCAGTACTTC | CAISFQEGYEQYF
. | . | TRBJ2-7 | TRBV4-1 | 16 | TGCGCCAGCAGCCAAGACCCGGGGGCCAGTCTATACGAGCAGTACTTC | CASSQDPGASLYEQYF
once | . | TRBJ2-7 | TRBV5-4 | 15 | TGTGCCAGCAGCTTGGAGTCAGCTACCTTCTACGAGCAGTACTTC | CASSLESATFYEQYF
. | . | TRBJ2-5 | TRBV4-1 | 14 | TGCGCCAGCAGCCCCGCGGGGGCCGGGGAGACCCAGTACTTC | CASSPAGAGETQYF
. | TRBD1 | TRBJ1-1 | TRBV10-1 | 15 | TGCGCCAGCAGTGAGTCAGGACAGGGGAACACTGAAGCTTTCTTT | CASSESGQGNTEAFF
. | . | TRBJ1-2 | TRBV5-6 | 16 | TGTGCCAGCAGCCGGGATATCTTCCCAACTTACTATGGCTACACCTTC | CASSRDIFPTYYGYTF
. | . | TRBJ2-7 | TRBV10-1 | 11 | TGCGCCAGCAGTGATGGGAGCGAGCAGTACTTC | CASSDGSEQYF
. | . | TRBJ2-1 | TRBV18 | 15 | TGTGCCAGCTCACCCCCGGGACCCAGGAACAATGAGCAGTTCTTC | CASSPPGPRNNEQFF
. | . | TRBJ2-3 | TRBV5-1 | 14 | TGCGCCAGCAGCTCCATCGGGGCTACAGATACGCAGTATTTT | CASSSIGATDTQYF
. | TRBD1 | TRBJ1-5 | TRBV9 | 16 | TGTGCCAGCAGCGTAGGGACAGGGGGCGGCAATCAGCCCCAGCATTTT | CASSVGTGGGNQPQHF
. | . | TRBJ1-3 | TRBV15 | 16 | TGTGCCACCAGTCCCAACCCGACAGGTCCGGGAAACACCATATATTTT | CATSPNPTGPGNTIYF
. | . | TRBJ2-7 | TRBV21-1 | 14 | TGTGCCAGCAGCCAACGGGACCCTGACTACGAGCAGTACTTC | CASSQRDPDYEQYF
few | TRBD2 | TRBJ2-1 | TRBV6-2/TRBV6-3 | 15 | TGTGCCAGCAGTTACTCGGCGGGGGGCTACAATGAGCAGTTCTTC | CASSYSAGGYNEQFF
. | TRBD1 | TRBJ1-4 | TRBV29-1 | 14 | TGCAGCGTCGAACCGGGACAGGGAGACGAAAAACTGTTTTTT | CSVEPGQGDEKLFF
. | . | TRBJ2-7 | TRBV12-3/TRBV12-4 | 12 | TGTGCCAGCAGTTTGATGGGCTACGAGCAGTACTTC | CASSLMGYEQYF
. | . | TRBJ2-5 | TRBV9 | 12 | TGTGCCAGCAGCGCTAGAGGAGAGACCCAGTACTTC | CASSARGETQYF
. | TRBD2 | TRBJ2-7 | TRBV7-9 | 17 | TGTGCCAGCAGCTTGTATAGCGGGAGGGAGAAAGCCTACGAGCAGTACTTC | CASSLYSGREKAYEQYF
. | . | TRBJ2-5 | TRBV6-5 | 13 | TGTGCCAGCAGTTACCGGGGGCAAGAGACCCAGTACTTC | CASSYRGQETQYF
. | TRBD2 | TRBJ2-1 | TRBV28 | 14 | TGTGCCAGCAGTTCTAGCGGGAGATACAATGAGCAGTTCTTC | CASSSSGRYNEQFF
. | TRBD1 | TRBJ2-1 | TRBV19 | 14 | TGTGCCGGTGAGGTCGAGACAGGGCCCAATGAGCAGTTCTTC | CAGEVETGPNEQFF
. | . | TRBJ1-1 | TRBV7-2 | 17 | TGTGCCAGCAGCACCCGGACCTGGGGGAGGATGAACACTGAAGCTTTCTTT | CASSTRTWGRMNTEAFF
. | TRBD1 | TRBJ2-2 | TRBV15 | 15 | TGTGCCACCAGCAGAGATCCAGGGGGCACCGGGGAGCTGTTTTTT | CATSRDPGGTGELFF
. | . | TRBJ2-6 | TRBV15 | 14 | TGTGCCACCAGCAGAGGGGGCGGGGCCAACGTCCTGACTTTC | CATSRGGGANVLTF
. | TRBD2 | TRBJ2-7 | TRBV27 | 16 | TGTGCCAGCAGTCCCCTCTTAGCGGGGGGTTCCTACGAGCAGTACTTC | CASSPLLAGGSYEQYF
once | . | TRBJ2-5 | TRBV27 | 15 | TGTGCCAGCAGTTTATTAGGAGGCCTTCAAGAGACCCAGTACTTC | CASSLLGGLQETQYF
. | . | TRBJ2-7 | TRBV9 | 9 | TGTGCCAGTCGGGGCGAGCAGTACTTC | CASRGEQYF
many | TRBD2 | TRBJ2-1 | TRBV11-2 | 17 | TGTGCCAGCAGCTTAGATCCCGGGACTAGCGGAGACAATGAGCAGTTCTTC | CASSLDPGTSGDNEQFF
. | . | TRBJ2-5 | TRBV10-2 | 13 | TGCGCCAGCAGTGCGGCAGGGGCAGAGACCCAGTACTTC | CASSAAGAETQYF
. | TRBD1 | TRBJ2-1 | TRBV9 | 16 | TGTGCCAGCAGCGTAATGACAGGGGGAGGGCTAGGTGAGCAGTTCTTC | CASSVMTGGGLGEQFF
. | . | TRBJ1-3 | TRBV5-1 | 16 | TGCGCCAGCAGCTTACAAGGAAACGGGGCGGGAAACACCATATATTTT | CASSLQGNGAGNTIYF